Below are 5 T cell receptor beta chains sequenced from a single sample in a study of cytotoxic CD8 clonotypes in ibrutinib-treated CLL. Profiled with immunoSEQ multiplex PCR; TCRdb holds only in-frame clones, not every one. This sample has under 200,000 clones, with approximately 77% found just once. This sample comprised PBMCs, obtained after 12 months of ibrutinib treatment. These receptors all stem from a human donor with chronic lymphocytic leukemia.

The rearrangement links TRBV29-1 to TRBJ2-7, with D maybe TRBD1 (6 bases). Trimming removed 5 bases from V and 2 bases from J, with 13 bases in between. CDR3 length equals 13 residues. Germline CDR1 SQVTM, CDR2 ANQGSEA. The CDR3 protein is CSVRQDLPYEQYF. CDR3 DNA: TGCAGCGTTAGACAGGACCTCCCCTACGAGCAGTACTTC.

V gene TRBV6-6 combines with J gene TRBJ2-7; D is undetermined. The length of the CDR3 is 13 residues. The germline gives CDR1 MNHNY, CDR2 SVGAGI (reference sequence). V was cut by 1 base and J by 3 bases, with 7 bases left in between. The CDR3 DNA is TGTGCCAGCAGTTACTTACCCGGCTACGAGCAGTACTTC. This translates into CASSYLPGYEQYF.

The chain is built from TRBV5-6 and TRBJ2-1, with D unresolved. The CDR3 is made up of 11 amino acids. Germline loops: CDR1 SGHDT, CDR2 YYEEEE. V lost 0 bases and J 6 bases, leaving 1 base between the germline ends. The CDR3 protein is CASSLANEQFF. Written as DNA, the CDR3 is TGTGCCAGCAGCTTGGCCAATGAGCAGTTCTTC.

This clone turned up a few times. CDR3 amino acids: CASSRDRGSNYQPQHF. DNA of the CDR3: TGTGCCAGCAGCCGAGACAGGGGTTCTAACTATCAGCCCCAGCATTTT. The V call is TRBV7-9, the J call TRBJ1-5, with 8 bases matching TRBD1. V was pared by 5 bases and J by 5 bases, with 11 bases of the junction left unmatched. The CDR3 totals 16 residues. Germline V lookup: CDR1 SEHNR, CDR2 FQNEAQ (reference sequence).

The chain recombines TRBV10-3 with TRBJ2-2; D is perhaps TRBD2 (5 bases). The CDR3 consists of 14 residues. From germline, CDR1 is ENHRY and CDR2 SYGVKD. V was trimmed by 6 bases and J by 7 bases, leaving 15 bases between them. The CDR3 spells CAIRREWSLGELFF. Here the CDR3 DNA reads TGTGCCATCAGGAGGGAGTGGAGTCTCGGGGAGCTGTTTTTT.